These T cell receptor beta chains were read from a single sample in a study of T cell responses to AZD1222 COVID-19 vaccine. Sequencing used immunoSEQ multiplex PCR; TCRdb keeps in-frame clones, though not all of them. The table includes roughly 180,000 clones, about 89% detected once. This material consisted of peripheral blood, taken on day 0 of AZD1222 vaccination. These receptors all stem from an adult in good health. CDR3s include the opening cysteine and the closing phenylalanine or tryptophan. D genes are given only for firm matches. Only part of the rows carry a size: once, few, many, or a class if the clone is expanded.

j_call v_call clone_size d_call cdr3_aa cdr3_nt
TRBJ1-4 TRBV6-5 once . CASSPQGLFNEKLFF TGTGCCAGCAGCCCCCAGGGACTATTTAATGAAAAACTGTTTTTT
TRBJ2-1 TRBV9 . . CASSVADGRVHSSYNEQFF TGTGCCAGCAGCGTAGCGGACGGGAGAGTTCACAGCTCCTACAATGAGCAGTTCTTC
TRBJ2-2 TRBV2 . . CASTQTRGTGELFF TGTGCCAGCACTCAAACCCGGGGGACCGGGGAGCTGTTTTTT
TRBJ1-1 TRBV7-9 once . CASSLDGGANTEAFF TGTGCCAGCAGCTTAGATGGGGGCGCGAACACTGAAGCTTTCTTT
TRBJ2-7 TRBV19 once TRBD1 CATAGQGRDEQYF TGTGCCACCGCGGGACAGGGGAGGGACGAGCAGTACTTC
TRBJ2-7 TRBV4-3 . TRBD1 CASSPTGTDPSYEQYF TGCGCCAGCAGCCCGACTGGGACAGACCCTTCCTACGAGCAGTACTTC
TRBJ2-7 TRBV5-6 once . CASSLGHAEGEQYF TGTGCCAGCAGCTTGGGGCACGCAGAGGGGGAGCAGTACTTC
TRBJ1-5 TRBV12-3/TRBV12-4 . . CASRPGTGQPQHF TGTGCCAGCAGACCAGGGACGGGTCAGCCCCAGCATTTT
TRBJ2-3 TRBV27 . . CASSQAPRSRDTQYF TGTGCCAGCAGTCAGGCCCCAAGGTCCAGAGATACGCAGTATTTT
TRBJ2-7 TRBV9 . TRBD2 CASSVAGGAYGEQYF TGTGCCAGCAGCGTAGCGGGGGGGGCGTACGGAGAGCAGTACTTC
TRBJ1-5 TRBV6-5 . TRBD1 CASSYASGGQPQHF TGTGCCAGCAGTTACGCGTCAGGGGGCCAGCCCCAGCATTTT
TRBJ1-1 TRBV10-3 . TRBD1 CAIRWDRANTEAFF TGTGCCATCAGATGGGACAGGGCGAACACTGAAGCTTTCTTT
TRBJ1-2 TRBV6-2/TRBV6-3 . TRBD1 CASSHPTDRGNYGYTF TGTGCCAGCAGTCACCCGACCGACAGGGGTAACTATGGCTACACCTTC
TRBJ2-4 TRBV5-1 . TRBD2 CASSPPGLAGGNIQYF TGCGCCAGCAGCCCGCCGGGACTAGCGGGGGGAAACATTCAGTACTTC
TRBJ1-2 TRBV12-3/TRBV12-4 . . CASQSGRNGGYTF TGTGCCAGCCAGAGCGGCCGGAACGGTGGCTACACCTTC
TRBJ1-5 TRBV19 . . CASSIGGVNQPQHF TGTGCCAGTAGTATAGGAGGGGTGAATCAGCCCCAGCATTTT
TRBJ2-7 TRBV5-4 . TRBD2 CASSPGGGLKQYF TGTGCCAGCAGTCCCGGCGGGGGGCTCAAGCAGTACTTC
TRBJ2-1 TRBV7-2 . . CASSLAGSREQFF TGTGCCAGCAGCTTAGCCGGCTCTCGAGAGCAGTTCTTC
TRBJ1-5 TRBV4-1 . . CASSQDPEGPQHF TGCGCCAGCAGCCAAGATCCGGAGGGTCCCCAGCATTTT
TRBJ2-4 TRBV4-3 . . CASSQDRDGLAKNIQYF TGCGCCAGCAGCCAAGATAGGGACGGCCTAGCCAAAAACATTCAGTACTTC
TRBJ1-1 TRBV3-1/TRBV3-2 . TRBD1 CASSPKGTVNTEAFF TGTGCCAGCAGCCCCAAGGGGACAGTGAACACTGAAGCTTTCTTT
TRBJ1-5 TRBV6-5 . . CASTLDSKLSQHF TGTGCCAGCACCTTAGACAGCAAGCTGTCCCAGCATTTT
TRBJ2-1 TRBV4-2 . . CASSQDTQFHEQFF TGTGCCAGCAGCCAAGACACCCAGTTCCATGAGCAGTTCTTC
TRBJ1-2 TRBV6-5 . . CASTRTENYGYTF TGTGCCAGCACTAGGACTGAAAACTATGGCTACACCTTC
TRBJ1-1 TRBV19 few . CASKGGLNTEAFF TGTGCCAGTAAAGGGGGGCTGAACACTGAAGCTTTCTTT
TRBJ1-5 TRBV6-5 once TRBD1 CASSSRQGASGQPQHF TGTGCCAGCAGTTCCCGACAGGGGGCTTCGGGTCAGCCCCAGCATTTT
TRBJ2-7 TRBV7-3 . TRBD2 CASSPTSGVGHEQYF TGTGCCAGCAGCCCAACTAGCGGCGTCGGCCACGAGCAGTACTTC
TRBJ2-1 TRBV7-2 . TRBD2 CASSLAGGPDEQFF TGTGCCAGCAGCTTGGCGGGGGGGCCAGATGAGCAGTTCTTC
TRBJ2-2 TRBV7-3 . . CASSQQGSANTGELFF TGTGCCAGCAGCCAACAGGGTTCGGCGAACACCGGGGAGCTGTTTTTT
TRBJ1-2 TRBV9 . . CASSIAGSTNYGYTF TGTGCCAGCAGCATAGCAGGGTCCACGAACTATGGCTACACCTTC
TRBJ1-1 TRBV19 once . CASSLSPNTEAFF TGTGCCAGTAGTCTCTCCCCGAACACTGAAGCTTTCTTT